This T cell receptor (beta chain) is drawn from a study of T cell responses to AZD1222 COVID-19 vaccine. Notes on the study in general: Samples come after the peak T cell response, not at day 14. Nearly half of spike-specific TCRs reportedly target variant regions that are unmutated in the B.1.351 and B.1.1.7 variants. Among the donors, most were white British and more were female, and clonal diversity was possibly underestimated. It was only a handful of AZD1222 recipients who were seropositive at baseline.

With respect to this clone: What it recognizes is unknown.

The protocol was immunoSEQ multiplex PCR, while the TCRdb copy is restricted to in-frame clones and leaves out a portion. The table shows about 140,000 clones, with approximately 90% occurring only once. The CDR3 contains 15 residues. The V end lost 0 bases, the J end lost 2 bases, and 5 bases lay between the germline ends. CDR1 is PRHDT and CDR2 is FYEKMQ in the germline V gene (reference sequence). The sequence was collected from an adult in good health. Specimen: peripheral blood, collected on day 0 of AZD1222 vaccination. The chain carries TRBV13 and TRBJ2-6; the D is unclear. CDR3 in DNA: TGTGCCAGCAGCTTAGGGGGGACTGGGGCCAACGTCCTGACTTTC. Residues: CASSLGGTGANVLTF.